One T cell receptor (beta chain) is described in this entry. The CDR3 has 15 residues. V was pared by 7 bases and J by 2 bases, with 15 bases between. Germline values: CDR1 LNHDA, CDR2 SQIVND (reference sequence). These data belong to a study of blood T cell repertoires in COVID-19. Sequencing used immunoSEQ multiplex PCR; TCRdb keeps in-frame clones, though not all of them. The repertoire consists of some 370,000 clones, with over 80% occurring once and the leading ten covering about 4.9%. This sequence joins TRBV19 and TRBJ1-5; TRBD1 might be the D (6 bases). The origin of this receptor is a woman aged 45-65 years who had recovered from COVID-19. Material for sequencing was PBMCs or T cells enriched from blood (not recorded which). The CDR3 bases are TGTGCCAGTACCATGAACAGGGATGGCAATCAGCCCCAGCATTTT. Translation gives CASTMNRDGNQPQHF.